One T cell receptor beta chain is described in this entry. Its matching antigen is unknown. This PCR relied on a set of 60 Vbeta primers and 13 Jbeta primers. In the original workflow: Later, 65 million to 90 million unique TCR beta chains were counted in an analysis, and approximately 10 million of them were shared. Assay: immunoSEQ multiplex PCR; the TCRdb copy retains only in-frame clones and omits some. That table gives V, J and clone size, and the DNA gave D and trimming. The data contain about 100,000 clones, about 80% of them seen just once; the ten biggest clones take up 4.5% to 7%. V lost 10 bases to trimming and J lost 2 bases; unmatched junction nucleotides: 6. The germline CDR1 and CDR2 sequences are ENHRY and SYGVKD. CDR3 length: 14 residues. The entry originates in a study of cytomegalovirus exposure and HLA in healthy donors. Study findings and constraints: Altogether, 170 or so TCR beta chains were recorded as cytomegalovirus-associated. With further analysis later on, most CMV-associated TCR beta chains appeared HLA-restricted.

The clonotype was recovered from a man aged 55 to 70 in good health and CMV-seropositive. Sequencing used PBMCs. This chain joins TRBV10-3 and TRBJ1-4; 8 nucleotides align to TRBD1. For the CDR3, the DNA is TGTGCCACCGGACAGGGTAGGACTAATGAAAAACTGTTTTTT. The encoded protein is CATGQGRTNEKLFF.